This TCR beta chain was captured in a study of post-analysis software for immune sequencing data. Turning to the study itself: There were relapsing-remitting, secondary progressive and progressive-relapsing multiple sclerosis among the disease courses included.

TCR beta libraries were prepared from cDNA with unique molecular identifiers. Approximately 0.5 million cDNA molecules were recovered from an input of about 0.9 to 10 million T cells. Via MiXCR, TCRdb re-called the PCR reads, giving one row per CDR3 protein. The profile shows hundreds of thousands of distinct CDR3 sequences, just under 30% of them singletons. This clonotype was seen a handful of times. Antigen specificity is unknown. Findings and caveats of the study: Included in a set of about five TRBV segments more frequent in patients than controls were TRBV5-6, TRBV5-1 and TRBV20-1. There was significantly lower normalized Chao1 diversity in multiple sclerosis patients than in controls. F measure grouped same-batch samples tightly together.

This CDR3 is 14 amino acids long. The germline V gene has CDR1 DFQATT and CDR2 SNEGSKA (reference sequence). The ends were cut back, 5 bases at V and 2 bases at J, with 13 bases in the middle. Sequencing input: blood. The source is a girl aged 5-17 years with multiple sclerosis. The chain couples TRBV20-1 to TRBJ1-5; D gene uncertain. CDR3 residues: CSARRPGGNQPQHF. Written as DNA, the CDR3 is TGCAGTGCTCGCAGGCCTGGGGGCAATCAGCCCCAGCATTTT.